This T cell receptor beta chain is from a study of T cells in Graves' hyperthyroidism and ophthalmopathy. Background on the study: Peripheral blood collection took place at initial diagnosis, before any treatment. Study-wide findings and caveats: From stable hyperthyroidism, ophthalmopathy was set apart by a 13 V-J model. The majority of expanded thyroid clonotypes above 0.001 also appeared in blood.

Patients were aged 18 to 65, had disease duration under 2 months, and had newly diagnosed hyperthyroidism. As to this clonotype: The antigen remains unidentified. This may stem from a read error, because a much larger clone lies one nucleotide away.

RNA transcripts served as the template for amplifying TCR beta CDR3 regions. Carried out on the TCR CDR3, a first-round RT-PCR used the HTBI primer set. From the multiplex PCR reads, TCRdb called clonotypes with MiXCR, one entry per CDR3 protein. The data contain 750,000 to 950,000 distinct CDR3 sequences, about two fifths of them singletons. CDR1 and CDR2 (germline): SQVTM, ANQGSEA. The CDR3 sequence is 13 residues long. V was trimmed by 4 bases and J by 0 bases, leaving 6 bases between them. V gene TRBV29-1 combines with J gene TRBJ1-4, with unresolved D. The sequence came from a man younger than 30 with Graves' hyperthyroidism. The sequencing sample was made of blood. The CDR3 sequence: CSVGAATNEKLFF. CDR3 DNA: TGCAGCGTTGGAGCTGCAACTAATGAAAAACTGTTTTTT.